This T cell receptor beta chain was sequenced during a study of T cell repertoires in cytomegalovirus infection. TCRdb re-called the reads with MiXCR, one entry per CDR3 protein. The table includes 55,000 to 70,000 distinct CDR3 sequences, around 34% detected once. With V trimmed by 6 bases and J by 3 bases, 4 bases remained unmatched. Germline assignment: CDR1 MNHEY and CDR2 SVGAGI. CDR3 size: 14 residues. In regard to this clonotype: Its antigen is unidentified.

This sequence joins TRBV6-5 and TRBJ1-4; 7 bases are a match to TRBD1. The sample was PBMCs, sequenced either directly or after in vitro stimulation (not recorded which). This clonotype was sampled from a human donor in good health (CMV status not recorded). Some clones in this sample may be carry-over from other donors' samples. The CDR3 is CASRRQGPNEKLFF. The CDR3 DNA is TGTGCCAGCAGACGACAGGGCCCTAATGAAAAACTGTTTTTT.